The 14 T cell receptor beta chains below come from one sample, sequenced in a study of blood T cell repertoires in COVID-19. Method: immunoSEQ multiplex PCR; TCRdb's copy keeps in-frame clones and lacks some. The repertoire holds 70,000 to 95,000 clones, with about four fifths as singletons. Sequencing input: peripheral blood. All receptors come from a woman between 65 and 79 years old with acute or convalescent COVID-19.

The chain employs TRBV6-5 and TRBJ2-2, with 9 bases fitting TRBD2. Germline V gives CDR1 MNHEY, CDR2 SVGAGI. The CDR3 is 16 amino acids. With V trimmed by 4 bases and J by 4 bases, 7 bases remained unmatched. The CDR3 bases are TGTGCCAGCAGTTCGTCTGGCGGGAGGGCCACCGGGGAGCTGTTTTTT. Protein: CASSSSGGRATGELFF.

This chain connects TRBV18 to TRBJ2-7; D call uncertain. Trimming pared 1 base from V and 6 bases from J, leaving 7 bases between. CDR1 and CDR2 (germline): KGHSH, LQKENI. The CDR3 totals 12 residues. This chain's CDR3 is CASSPQESEQYF. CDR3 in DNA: TGTGCCAGCTCACCACAGGAGTCCGAGCAGTACTTC.

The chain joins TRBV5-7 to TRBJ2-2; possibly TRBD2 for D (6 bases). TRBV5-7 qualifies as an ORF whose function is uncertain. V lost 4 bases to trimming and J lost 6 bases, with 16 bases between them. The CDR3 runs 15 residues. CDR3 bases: TGTGCCAGCAGCCCTCGACTAGATCGGGCCGGGGAGCTGTTTTTT. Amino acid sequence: CASSPRLDRAGELFF.

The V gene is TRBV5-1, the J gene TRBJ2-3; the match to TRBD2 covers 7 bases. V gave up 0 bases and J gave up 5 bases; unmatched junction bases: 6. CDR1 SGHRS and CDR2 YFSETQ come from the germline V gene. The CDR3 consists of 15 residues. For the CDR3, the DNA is TGCGCCAGCAGCTTGGGGGCGGGAGTGGAAGATACGCAGTATTTT. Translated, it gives CASSLGAGVEDTQYF.

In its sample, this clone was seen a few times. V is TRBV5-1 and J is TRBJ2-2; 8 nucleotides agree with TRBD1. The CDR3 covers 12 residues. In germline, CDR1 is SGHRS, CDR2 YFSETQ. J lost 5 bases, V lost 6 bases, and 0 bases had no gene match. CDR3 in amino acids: CASNRGTGELFF. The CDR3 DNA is TGCGCCAGCAACAGGGGGACCGGGGAGCTGTTTTTT.

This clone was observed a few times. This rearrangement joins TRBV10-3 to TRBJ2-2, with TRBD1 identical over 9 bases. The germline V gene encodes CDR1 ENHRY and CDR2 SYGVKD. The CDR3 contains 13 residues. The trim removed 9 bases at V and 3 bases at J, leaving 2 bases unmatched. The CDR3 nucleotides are TGTGCCATTAGGACAGGGGACACCGGGGAGCTGTTTTTT. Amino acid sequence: CAIRTGDTGELFF.

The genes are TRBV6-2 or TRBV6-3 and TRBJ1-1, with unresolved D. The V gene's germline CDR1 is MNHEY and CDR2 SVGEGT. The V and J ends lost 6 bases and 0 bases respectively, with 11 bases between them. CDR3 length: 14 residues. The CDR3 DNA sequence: TGTGCCAGCAGCCCCTATATATTGAACACTGAAGCTTTCTTT. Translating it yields CASSPYILNTEAFF.

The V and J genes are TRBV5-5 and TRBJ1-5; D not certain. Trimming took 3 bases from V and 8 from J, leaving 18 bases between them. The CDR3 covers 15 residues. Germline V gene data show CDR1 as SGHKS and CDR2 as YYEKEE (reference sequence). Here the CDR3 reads CASSSAGIPVEPQHF. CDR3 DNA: TGTGCCAGCAGCTCGGCGGGGATCCCCGTAGAGCCCCAGCATTTT.

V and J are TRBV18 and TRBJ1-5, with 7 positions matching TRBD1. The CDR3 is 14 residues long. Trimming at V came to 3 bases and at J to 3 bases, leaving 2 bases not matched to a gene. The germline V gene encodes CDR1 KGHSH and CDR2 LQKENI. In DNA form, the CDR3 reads TGTGCCAGCTCACCGGGACAGAACAATCAGCCCCAGCATTTT. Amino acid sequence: CASSPGQNNQPQHF.

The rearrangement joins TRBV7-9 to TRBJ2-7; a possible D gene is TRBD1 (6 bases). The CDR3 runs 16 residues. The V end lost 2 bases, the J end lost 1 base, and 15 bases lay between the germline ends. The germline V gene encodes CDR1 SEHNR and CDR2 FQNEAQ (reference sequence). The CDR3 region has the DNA TGTGCCAGCAGCTTAACCTACTCGACAGGATCCTACGAGCAGTACTTC. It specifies CASSLTYSTGSYEQYF.

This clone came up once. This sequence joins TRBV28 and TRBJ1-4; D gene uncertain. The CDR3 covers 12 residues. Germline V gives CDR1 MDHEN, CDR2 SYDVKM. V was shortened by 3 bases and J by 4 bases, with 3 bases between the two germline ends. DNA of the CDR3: TGTGCCAGCAGTTTCCATAATGAAAAACTGTTTTTT. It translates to CASSFHNEKLFF.

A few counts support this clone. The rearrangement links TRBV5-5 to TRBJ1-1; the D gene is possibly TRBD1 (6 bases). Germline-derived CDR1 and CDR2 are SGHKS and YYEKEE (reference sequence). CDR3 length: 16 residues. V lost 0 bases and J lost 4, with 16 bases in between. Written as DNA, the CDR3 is TGTGCCAGCAGCTTGGGGCCCACAGGGTGGGGCACTGAAGCTTTCTTT. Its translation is CASSLGPTGWGTEAFF.

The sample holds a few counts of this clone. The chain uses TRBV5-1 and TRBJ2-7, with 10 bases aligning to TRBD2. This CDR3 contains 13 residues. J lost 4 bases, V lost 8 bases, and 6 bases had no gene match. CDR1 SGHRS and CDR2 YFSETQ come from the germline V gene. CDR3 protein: CARTLAGVYEQYF. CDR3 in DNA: TGCGCCAGGACCCTAGCGGGAGTTTACGAGCAGTACTTC.

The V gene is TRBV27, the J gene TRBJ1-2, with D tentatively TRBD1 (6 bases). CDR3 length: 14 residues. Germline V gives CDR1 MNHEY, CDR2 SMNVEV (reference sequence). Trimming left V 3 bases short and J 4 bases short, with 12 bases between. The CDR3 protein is CASSFGQSTYGYTF. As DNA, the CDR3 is TGTGCCAGCAGTTTTGGACAGAGCACCTATGGCTACACCTTC.